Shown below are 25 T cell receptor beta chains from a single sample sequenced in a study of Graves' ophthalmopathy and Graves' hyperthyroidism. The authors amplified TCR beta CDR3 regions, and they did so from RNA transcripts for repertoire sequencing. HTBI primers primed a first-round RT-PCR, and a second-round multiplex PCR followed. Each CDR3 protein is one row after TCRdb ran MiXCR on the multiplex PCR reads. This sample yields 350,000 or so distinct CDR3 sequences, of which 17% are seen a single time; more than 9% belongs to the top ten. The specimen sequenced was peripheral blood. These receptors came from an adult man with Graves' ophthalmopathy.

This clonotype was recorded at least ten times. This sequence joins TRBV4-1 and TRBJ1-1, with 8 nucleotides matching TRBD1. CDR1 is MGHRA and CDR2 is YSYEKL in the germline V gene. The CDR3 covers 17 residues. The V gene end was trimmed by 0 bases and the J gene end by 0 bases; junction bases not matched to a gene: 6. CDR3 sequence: CASSQDARTGMNTEAFF. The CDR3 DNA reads TGCGCCAGCAGCCAAGACGCCCGGACAGGGATGAACACTGAAGCTTTCTTT.

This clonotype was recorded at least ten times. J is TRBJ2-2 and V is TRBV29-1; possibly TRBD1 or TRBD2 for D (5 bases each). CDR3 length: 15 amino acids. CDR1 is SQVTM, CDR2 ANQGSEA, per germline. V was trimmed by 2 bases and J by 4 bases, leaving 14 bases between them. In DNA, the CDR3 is TGCAGCGTTGAACGTCGAGAGAGGGGCACCGGGGAGCTGTTTTTT. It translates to CSVERRERGTGELFF.

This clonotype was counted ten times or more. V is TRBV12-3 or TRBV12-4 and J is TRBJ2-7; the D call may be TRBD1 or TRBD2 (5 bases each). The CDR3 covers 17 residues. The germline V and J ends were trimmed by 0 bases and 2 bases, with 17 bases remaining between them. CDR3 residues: CASSLALAQGGTYEQYF. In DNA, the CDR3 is TGTGCCAGCAGTTTAGCGTTAGCGCAGGGTGGTACCTACGAGCAGTACTTC.

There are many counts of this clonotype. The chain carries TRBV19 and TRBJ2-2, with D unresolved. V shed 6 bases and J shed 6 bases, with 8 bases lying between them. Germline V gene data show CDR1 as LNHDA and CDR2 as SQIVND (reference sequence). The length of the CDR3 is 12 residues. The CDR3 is CASSPLPGELFF. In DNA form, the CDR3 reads TGTGCCAGTAGCCCACTTCCCGGGGAGCTGTTTTTT.

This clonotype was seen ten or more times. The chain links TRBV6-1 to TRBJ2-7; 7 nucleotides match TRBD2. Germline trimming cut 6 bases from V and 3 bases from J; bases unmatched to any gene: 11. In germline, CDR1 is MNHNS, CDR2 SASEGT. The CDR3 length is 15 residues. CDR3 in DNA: TGTGCCAGCAGACCCAGCGGGGCGGCCCTCTACGAGCAGTACTTC. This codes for CASRPSGAALYEQYF.

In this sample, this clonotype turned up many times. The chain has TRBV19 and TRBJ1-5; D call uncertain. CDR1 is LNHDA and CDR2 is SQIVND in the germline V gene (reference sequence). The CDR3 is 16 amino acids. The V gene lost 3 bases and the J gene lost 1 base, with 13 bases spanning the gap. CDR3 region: CASSMMRAISNQPQHF. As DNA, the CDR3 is TGTGCCAGTAGTATGATGAGAGCCATCAGCAATCAGCCCCAGCATTTT.

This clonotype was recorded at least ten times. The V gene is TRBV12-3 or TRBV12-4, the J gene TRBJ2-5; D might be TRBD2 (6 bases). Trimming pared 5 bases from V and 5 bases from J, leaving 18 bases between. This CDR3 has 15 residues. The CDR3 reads CASSHYSGRGETQYF. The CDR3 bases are TGTGCCAGCAGTCACTACAGCGGCCGGGGGGAGACCCAGTACTTC.

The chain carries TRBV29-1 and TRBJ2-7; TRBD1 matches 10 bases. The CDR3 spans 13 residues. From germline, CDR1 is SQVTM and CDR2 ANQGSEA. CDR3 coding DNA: TGCATCGCCGGGACAGGGGATCTCAACGAGCAGTACTTC. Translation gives CIAGTGDLNEQYF.

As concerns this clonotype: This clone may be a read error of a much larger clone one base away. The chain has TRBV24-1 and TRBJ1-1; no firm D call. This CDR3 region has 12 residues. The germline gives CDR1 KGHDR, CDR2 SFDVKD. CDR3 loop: CVTSDAFTEAFF. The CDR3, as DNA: TGTGTCACCAGTGATGCTTTCACTGAAGCTTTCTTT.

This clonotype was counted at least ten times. The DNA of the CDR3 is TGCAGTGCTACTGGACTAGCGGGAGTCGAGCAGTACTTC. Translating it yields CSATGLAGVEQYF. This chain uses TRBV20-1 with TRBJ2-7; 13 nucleotides match TRBD2. V lost 4 bases, J lost 6 bases, and 3 bases stayed unmatched. Germline V gene sequence: CDR1 DFQATT, CDR2 SNEGSKA (reference sequence). This CDR3 comprises 13 residues.

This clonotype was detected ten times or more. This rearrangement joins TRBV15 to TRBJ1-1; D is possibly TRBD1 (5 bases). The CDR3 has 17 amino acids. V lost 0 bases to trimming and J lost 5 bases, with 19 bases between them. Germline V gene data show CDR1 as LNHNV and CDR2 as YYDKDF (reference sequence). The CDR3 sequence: CATSRDLIGAGETEAFF. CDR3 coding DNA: TGTGCCACCAGCAGAGACCTAATAGGGGCGGGGGAGACTGAAGCTTTCTTT.

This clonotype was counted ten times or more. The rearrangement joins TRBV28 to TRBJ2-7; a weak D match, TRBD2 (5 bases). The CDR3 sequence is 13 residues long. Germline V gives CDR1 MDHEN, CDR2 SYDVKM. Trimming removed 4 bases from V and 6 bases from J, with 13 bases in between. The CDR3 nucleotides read TGTGCCAGCAGTTCTCCCCCGACTATCGAGCAGTACTTC. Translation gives CASSSPPTIEQYF.

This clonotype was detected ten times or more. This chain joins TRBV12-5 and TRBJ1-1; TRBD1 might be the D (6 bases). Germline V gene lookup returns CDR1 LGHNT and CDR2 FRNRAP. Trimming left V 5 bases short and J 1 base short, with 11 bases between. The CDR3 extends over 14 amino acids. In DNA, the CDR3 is TGTGCTAGTGGTCGGAGGACAGAGAACACTGAAGCTTTCTTT. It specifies CASGRRTENTEAFF.

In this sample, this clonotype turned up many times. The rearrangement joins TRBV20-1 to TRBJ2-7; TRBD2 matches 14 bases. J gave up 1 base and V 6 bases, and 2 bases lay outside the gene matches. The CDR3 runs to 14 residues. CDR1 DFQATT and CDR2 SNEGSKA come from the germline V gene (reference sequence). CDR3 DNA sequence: TGCAGTGCGGGACTAGCGGGAGTTTCCTACGAGCAGTACTTC. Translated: CSAGLAGVSYEQYF.

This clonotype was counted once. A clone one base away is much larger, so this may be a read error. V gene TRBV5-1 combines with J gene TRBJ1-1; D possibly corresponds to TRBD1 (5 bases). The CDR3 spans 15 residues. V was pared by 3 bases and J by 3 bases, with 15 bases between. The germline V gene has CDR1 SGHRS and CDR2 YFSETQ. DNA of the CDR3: TGCGCCAGCAGCTCGCAGATTCGAGGGGACACTGAAGCTTTCTTT. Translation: CASSSQIRGDTEAFF.

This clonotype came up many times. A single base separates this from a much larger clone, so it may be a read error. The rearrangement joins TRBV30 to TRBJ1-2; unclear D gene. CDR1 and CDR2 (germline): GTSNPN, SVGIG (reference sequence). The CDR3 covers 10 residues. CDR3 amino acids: CAWYKDGYAF. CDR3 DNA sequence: TGTGCCTGGTACAAGGATGGCTACGCCTTC.

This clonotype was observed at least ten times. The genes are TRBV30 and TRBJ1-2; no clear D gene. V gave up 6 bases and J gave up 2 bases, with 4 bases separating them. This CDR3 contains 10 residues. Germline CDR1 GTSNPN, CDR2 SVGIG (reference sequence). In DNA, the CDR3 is TGTGCCTGTAGGAACTATGGCTACACCTTC. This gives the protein CACRNYGYTF.

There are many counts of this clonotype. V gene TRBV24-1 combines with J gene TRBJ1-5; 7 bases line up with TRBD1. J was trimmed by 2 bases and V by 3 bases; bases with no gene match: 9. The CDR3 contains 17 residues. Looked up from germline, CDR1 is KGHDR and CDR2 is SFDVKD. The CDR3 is CATSDPRQGSGNQPQHF. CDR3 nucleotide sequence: TGTGCCACCAGTGATCCCCGACAGGGCTCAGGCAATCAGCCCCAGCATTTT.

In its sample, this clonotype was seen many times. The CDR3 coding sequence is TGTGCCTGGAGTAAGTATCTTACAGGGGGACCGAACACTGAAGCTTTCTTT. Translated: CAWSKYLTGGPNTEAFF. The J gene is TRBJ1-1, the V gene TRBV30, with 8 bases aligning to TRBD1. Trimming at V came to 2 bases and at J to 1 base, leaving 12 bases not matched to a gene. The germline gives CDR1 GTSNPN, CDR2 SVGIG (reference sequence). This CDR3 has 17 amino acids.

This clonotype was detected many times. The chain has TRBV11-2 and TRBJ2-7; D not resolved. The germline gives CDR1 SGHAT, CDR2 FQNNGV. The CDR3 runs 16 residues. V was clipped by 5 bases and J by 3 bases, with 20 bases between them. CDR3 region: CASSLSRAPVGYEQYF. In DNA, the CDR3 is TGTGCCAGCAGCCTCAGCCGGGCCCCCGTCGGCTACGAGCAGTACTTC. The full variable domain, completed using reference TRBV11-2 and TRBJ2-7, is EAGVAQSPRYKIIEKRQSVAFWCNPISGHATLYWYQQILGQGPKLLIQFQNNGVVDDSQLPKDRFSAERLKGVDSTLKIQPAKLEDSAVYLCASSLSRAPVGYEQYFGPGTRLTVT.

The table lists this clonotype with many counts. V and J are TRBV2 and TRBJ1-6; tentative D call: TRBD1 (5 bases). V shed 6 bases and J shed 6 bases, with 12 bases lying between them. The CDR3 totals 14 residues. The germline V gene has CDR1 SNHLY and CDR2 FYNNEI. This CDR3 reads CASRTGTVNSPLHF. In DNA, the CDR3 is TGTGCCAGCAGAACCGGGACGGTTAATTCACCCCTCCACTTT.

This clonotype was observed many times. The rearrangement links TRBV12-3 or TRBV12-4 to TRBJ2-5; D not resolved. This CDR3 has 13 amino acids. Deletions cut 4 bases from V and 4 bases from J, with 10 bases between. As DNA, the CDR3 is TGTGCCAGCAGTTCCGCACACCGAGAGACCCAGTACTTC. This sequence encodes CASSSAHRETQYF.

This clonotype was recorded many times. The CDR3 reads CASAVQGRSNQPQHF. The DNA for the CDR3 is TGTGCCAGTGCCGTACAGGGTAGGAGCAATCAGCCCCAGCATTTT. V usage is TRBV19 and J usage is TRBJ1-5; TRBD1 might be the D (6 bases). Germline CDR1 reads LNHDA; CDR2 reads SQIVND (reference sequence). The CDR3 loop spans 15 amino acids. Trimming cost V 8 bases and J 1 base, with 15 bases left between them.

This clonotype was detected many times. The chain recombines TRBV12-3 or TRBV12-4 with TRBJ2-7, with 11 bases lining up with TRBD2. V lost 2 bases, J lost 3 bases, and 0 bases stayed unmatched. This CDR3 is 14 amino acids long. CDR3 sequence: CASSLTSGGYEQYF. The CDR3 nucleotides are TGTGCCAGCAGTTTAACTAGCGGGGGCTACGAGCAGTACTTC.

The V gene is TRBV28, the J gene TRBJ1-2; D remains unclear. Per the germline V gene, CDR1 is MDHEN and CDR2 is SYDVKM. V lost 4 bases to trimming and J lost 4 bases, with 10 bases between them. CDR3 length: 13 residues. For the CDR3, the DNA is TGTGCCAGCAGTTCCGCCGGCATCTATGGCTACACCTTC. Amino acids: CASSSAGIYGYTF.